Reported below is one TCR beta chain. This clonotype has just a few counts. Its antigen is currently not known. No much larger clone exists at a distance of one base, and base qualities are not known. The data belong to a study of blood T cells in healthy people across ages (dated by TCRdb to the mid-2010s). Some background on the complete study: In model experiments, roughly one uniquely barcoded TCR beta cDNA molecule per two T cells was captured by template switching. The study measured age-related changes in TCR beta repertoire diversity using deep sequencing normalized with unique cDNA molecular identifiers. Four age groups were formed from the donors: young (average about 16 years), middle-aged (around 40), aged (about 68) and long-lived (around 80). To avoid experimental bias, donors of different ages were distributed randomly across sequencing lanes. The study analyzed two additional independent replicas of 1 million unique cDNA reads from the same blood draw for two donors, one aged 18 to 29 and one aged 80 or older.

Study-wide findings and limitations: Estimates of total diversity based on one million sequenced T cells were considered lower bounds and underestimates. The long-lived group showed more naive CD4+ T cells, fewer expanded clones and increased TCR diversity than the aged group, suggesting age selection. A strong correlation was found between observed TCR beta diversity and the percentage of naive T cells measured by flow cytometry. Because the CMV infection status of the donors was unknown, age-related changes in expanded clonotypes may potentially have been confounded. Since profiling was done on bulk unsorted PBMCs, naive and antigen-experienced compartments could not be conclusively compared. Observed TCR beta diversity per million T cells fell roughly linearly with age, and a significant reduction was already apparent by age roughly 40.

The donors were roughly 40 Caucasian individuals from Russia, aged 6 to 90 years, who were systemically healthy. Around 10 milliliters of peripheral blood were collected from each donor into EDTA-treated Vacutainer tubes. PBMCs were isolated by Ficoll-Paque density-gradient centrifugation, with at least 6 million obtained per sample. Total RNA was extracted from PBMCs with Trizol reagent, with at least 6 micrograms obtained per sample. For every donor, flow cytometry on a PBMC aliquot measured the percentage of naive CD45RAhigh/CD27high T cells. The library relied on 5' RACE. Sequenced using an Illumina HiSeq 2500. The second PCR ran for roughly 7 to 12 cycles and used a J-beta primer mix along with a sample-barcoded 5' primer. Each TCR beta cDNA molecule received a unique molecular identifier from a template-switch 5' adaptor carrying 12 random nucleotides. Each sample yielded at least 2.5 million CDR3-containing paired-end reads. First-strand cDNA was synthesized from all RNA with the Mint cDNA synthesis kit, primed by a TRBC-specific oligonucleotide. After uracil-DNA glycosylase treatment, a first 18-cycle PCR used universal primers M1SS and BC2_uni_R on all cDNA. As for the original processing: Normalization of each sample was performed by random selection of 1 million high-quality reads, each carrying a distinct molecular identifier. Instead of being binned into consensus sequences, reads that shared molecular identifiers were thrown out. CDR3 identification, clonotype clustering and error correction used MiTCR with a Q25 quality threshold and the strictest error-elimination algorithm. A nonparametric unseen species model with Euler transformation was used to estimate lower-bound total TCR beta diversity. The public reads were reprocessed in TCRdb via fastp at Q25 and MiXCR, keeping in-frame beta chains. Duplicate CDR3 protein sequences are folded into a single record with the most common DNA and genes. The authors' filters were not applied to this entry. Counted in this sample were some 1.5 million distinct CDR3 sequences; less than 45% of them appeared once. The top ten clonotypes cover about 4% of the sample.

Sequencing was carried out using blood. The sequence derives from a woman aged 18 to 35 in good health.

Here the CDR3 is given as CASSSPRGQSEQFF. The DNA is as follows: TGTGCCAGCAGCTCACCTAGGGGGCAAAGTGAGCAGTTCTTC. The rearranged segments are TRBV11-2 and TRBJ2-1; a stretch of 7 junction bases matches TRBD1. Trimming leaves V shorter by 4 bases and J shorter by 9 bases, with the junction holding 9 bases beyond the gene matches. Reading from cysteine to phenylalanine, the CDR3 counts 14 amino acids. Left in the record is the CDR3 DNA by itself, 42 bases read in frame from the first base. CDR1 and CDR2 are read off the germline V gene as SGHAT and FQNNGV. Beyond the CDR3, the reference TRBV11-2 and TRBJ2-1 genes provide the residues; the full variable domain reads: EAGVAQSPRYKIIEKRQSVAFWCNPISGHATLYWYQQILGQGPKLLIQFQNNGVVDDSQLPKDRFSAERLKGVDSTLKIQPAKLEDSAVYLCASSSPRGQSEQFFGPGTRLTVL.